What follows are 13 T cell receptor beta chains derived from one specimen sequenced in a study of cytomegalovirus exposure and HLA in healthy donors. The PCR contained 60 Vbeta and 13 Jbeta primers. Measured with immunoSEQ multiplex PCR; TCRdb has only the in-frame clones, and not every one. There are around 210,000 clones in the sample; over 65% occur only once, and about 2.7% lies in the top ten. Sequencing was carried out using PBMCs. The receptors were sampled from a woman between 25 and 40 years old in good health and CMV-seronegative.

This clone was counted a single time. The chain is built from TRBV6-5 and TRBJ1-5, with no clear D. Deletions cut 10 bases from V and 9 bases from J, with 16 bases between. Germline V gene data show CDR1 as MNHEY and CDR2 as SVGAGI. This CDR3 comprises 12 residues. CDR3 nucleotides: TGTGCCACCGGGAGAGGCCTTGGGCCCCAGCATTTT. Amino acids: CATGRGLGPQHF.

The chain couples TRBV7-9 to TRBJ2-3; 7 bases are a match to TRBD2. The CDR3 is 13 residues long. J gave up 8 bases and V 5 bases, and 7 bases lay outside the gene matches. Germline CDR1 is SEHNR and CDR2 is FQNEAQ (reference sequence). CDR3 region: CASSPGGGGTQYF. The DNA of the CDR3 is TGTGCCAGCAGCCCAGGAGGCGGGGGTACGCAGTATTTT.

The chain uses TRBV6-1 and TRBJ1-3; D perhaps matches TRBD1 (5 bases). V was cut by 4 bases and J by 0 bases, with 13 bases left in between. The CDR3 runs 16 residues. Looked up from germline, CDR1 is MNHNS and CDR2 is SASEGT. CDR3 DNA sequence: TGTGCCAGCAGTGGAGGTCGGGGGGACTCTGGAAACACCATATATTTT. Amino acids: CASSGGRGDSGNTIYF.

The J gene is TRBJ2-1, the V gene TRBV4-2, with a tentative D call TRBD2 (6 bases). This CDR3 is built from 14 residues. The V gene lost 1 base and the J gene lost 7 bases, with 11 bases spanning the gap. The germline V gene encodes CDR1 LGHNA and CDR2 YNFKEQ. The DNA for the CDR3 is TGTGCCAGCAGCCAAGGTGGGGGGAGGAATGAGCAGTTCTTC. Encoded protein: CASSQGGGRNEQFF.

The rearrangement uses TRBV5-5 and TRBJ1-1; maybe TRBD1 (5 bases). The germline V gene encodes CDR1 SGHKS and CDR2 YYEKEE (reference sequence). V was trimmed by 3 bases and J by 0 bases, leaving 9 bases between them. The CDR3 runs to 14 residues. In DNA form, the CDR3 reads TGTGCCAGCAGCTCGGGGGTAGTGAACACTGAAGCTTTCTTT. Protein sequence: CASSSGVVNTEAFF.

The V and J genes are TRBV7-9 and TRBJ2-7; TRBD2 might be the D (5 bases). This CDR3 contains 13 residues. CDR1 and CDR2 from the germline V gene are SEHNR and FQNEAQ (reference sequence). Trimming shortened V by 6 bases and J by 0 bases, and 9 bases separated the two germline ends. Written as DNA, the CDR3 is TGTGCCAGCAGGGCCGGGAACTCCTACGAGCAGTACTTC. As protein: CASRAGNSYEQYF.

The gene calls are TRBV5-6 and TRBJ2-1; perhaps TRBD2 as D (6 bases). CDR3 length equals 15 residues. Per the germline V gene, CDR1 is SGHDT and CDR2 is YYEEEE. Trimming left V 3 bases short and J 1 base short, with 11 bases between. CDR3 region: CASSSLDYSYNEQFF. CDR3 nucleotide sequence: TGTGCCAGCAGCTCGTTGGACTATTCCTACAATGAGCAGTTCTTC.

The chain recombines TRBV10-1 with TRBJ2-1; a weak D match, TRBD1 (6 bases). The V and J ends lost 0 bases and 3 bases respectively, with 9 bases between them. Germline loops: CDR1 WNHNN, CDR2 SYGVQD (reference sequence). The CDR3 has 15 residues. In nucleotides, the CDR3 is TGCGCCAGCAGTGAGTCTACAGGGCGCTACAATGAGCAGTTCTTC. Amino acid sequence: CASSESTGRYNEQFF.

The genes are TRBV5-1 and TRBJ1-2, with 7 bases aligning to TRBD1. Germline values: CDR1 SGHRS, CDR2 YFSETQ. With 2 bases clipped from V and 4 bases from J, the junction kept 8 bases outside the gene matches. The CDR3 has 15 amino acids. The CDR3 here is CASSFTGDLAYGYTF. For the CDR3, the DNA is TGCGCCAGCAGCTTTACAGGGGACCTGGCCTATGGCTACACCTTC.

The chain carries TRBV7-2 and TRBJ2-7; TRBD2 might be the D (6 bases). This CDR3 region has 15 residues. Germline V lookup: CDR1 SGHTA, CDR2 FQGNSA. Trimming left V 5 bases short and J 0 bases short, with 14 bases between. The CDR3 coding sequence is TGTGCCAGCAGCGCCACTAGCTGGAGCTCCTACGAGCAGTACTTC. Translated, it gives CASSATSWSSYEQYF.

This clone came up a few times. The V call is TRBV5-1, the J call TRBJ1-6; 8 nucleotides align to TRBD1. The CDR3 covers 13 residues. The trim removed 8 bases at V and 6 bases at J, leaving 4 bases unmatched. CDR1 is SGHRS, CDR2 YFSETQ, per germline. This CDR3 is CASGTGPNSPLHF. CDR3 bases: TGCGCCAGTGGGACAGGACCTAATTCACCCCTCCACTTT.

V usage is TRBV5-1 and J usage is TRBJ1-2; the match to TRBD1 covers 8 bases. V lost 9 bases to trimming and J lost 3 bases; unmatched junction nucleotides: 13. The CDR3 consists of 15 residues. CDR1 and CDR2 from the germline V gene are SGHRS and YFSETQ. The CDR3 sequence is CATKTGTGEHYGYTF. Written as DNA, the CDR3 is TGCGCCACTAAAACCGGGACAGGTGAACACTATGGCTACACCTTC.

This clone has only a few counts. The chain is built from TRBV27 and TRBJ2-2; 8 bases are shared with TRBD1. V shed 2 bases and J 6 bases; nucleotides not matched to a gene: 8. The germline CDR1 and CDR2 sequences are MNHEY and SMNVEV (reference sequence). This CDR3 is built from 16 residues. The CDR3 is CASSLNFQGASGELFF. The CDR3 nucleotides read TGTGCCAGCAGTTTAAATTTTCAGGGGGCATCCGGGGAGCTGTTTTTT.